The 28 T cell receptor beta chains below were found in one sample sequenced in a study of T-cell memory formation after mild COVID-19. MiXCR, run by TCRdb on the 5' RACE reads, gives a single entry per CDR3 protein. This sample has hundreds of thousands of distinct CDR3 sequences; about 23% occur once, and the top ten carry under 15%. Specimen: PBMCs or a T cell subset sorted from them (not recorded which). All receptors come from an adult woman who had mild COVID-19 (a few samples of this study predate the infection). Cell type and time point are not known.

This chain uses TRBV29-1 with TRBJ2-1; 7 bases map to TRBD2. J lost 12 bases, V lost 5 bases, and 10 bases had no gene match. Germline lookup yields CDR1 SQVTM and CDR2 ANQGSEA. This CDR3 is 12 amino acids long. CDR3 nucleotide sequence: TGCAGCGTTACTAGCGTGCGTGAGGGGCAGTTCTTC. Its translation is CSVTSVREGQFF.

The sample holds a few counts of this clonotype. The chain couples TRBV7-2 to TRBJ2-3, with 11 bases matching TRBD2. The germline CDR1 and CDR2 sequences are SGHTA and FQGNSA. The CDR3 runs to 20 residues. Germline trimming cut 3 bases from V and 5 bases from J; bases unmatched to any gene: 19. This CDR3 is CASSFRYSGRAGGNGDTQYF. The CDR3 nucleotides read TGTGCCAGCAGCTTCCGGTATAGCGGGAGGGCCGGAGGGAACGGAGATACGCAGTATTTT. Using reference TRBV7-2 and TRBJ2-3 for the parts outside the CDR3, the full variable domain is GAGVSQSPSNKVTEKGKDVELRCDPISGHTALYWYRQSLGQGLEFLIYFQGNSAPDKSGLPSDRFSAERTGGSVSTLTIQRTQQEDSAVYLCASSFRYSGRAGGNGDTQYFGPGTRLTVL.

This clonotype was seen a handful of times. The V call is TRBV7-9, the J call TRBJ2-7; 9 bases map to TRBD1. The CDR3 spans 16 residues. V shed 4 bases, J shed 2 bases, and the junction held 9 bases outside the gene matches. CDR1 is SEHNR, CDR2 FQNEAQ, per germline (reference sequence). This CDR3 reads CASSYEPGQGPYEQYF. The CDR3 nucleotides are TGTGCCAGCAGCTACGAACCGGGACAGGGACCCTACGAGCAGTACTTC.

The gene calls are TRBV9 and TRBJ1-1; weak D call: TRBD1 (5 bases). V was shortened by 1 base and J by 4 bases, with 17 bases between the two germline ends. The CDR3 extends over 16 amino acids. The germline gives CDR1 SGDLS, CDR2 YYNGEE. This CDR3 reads CASSVSLGEGFTEAFF. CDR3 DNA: TGTGCCAGCAGCGTAAGTTTGGGGGAAGGGTTCACTGAAGCTTTCTTT.

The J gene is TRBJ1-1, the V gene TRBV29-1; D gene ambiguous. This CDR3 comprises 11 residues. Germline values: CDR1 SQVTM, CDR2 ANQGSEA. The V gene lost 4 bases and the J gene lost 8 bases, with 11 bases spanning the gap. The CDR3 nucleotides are TGCAGCGTTGTACCCGAACGCGAAGCTTTCTTT. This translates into CSVVPEREAFF.

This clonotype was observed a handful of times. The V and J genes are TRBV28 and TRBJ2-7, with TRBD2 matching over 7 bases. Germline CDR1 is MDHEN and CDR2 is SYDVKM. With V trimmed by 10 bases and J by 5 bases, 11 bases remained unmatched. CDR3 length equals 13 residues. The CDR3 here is CATWPGGTHEQYF. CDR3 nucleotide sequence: TGTGCCACCTGGCCGGGGGGAACCCACGAGCAGTACTTC.

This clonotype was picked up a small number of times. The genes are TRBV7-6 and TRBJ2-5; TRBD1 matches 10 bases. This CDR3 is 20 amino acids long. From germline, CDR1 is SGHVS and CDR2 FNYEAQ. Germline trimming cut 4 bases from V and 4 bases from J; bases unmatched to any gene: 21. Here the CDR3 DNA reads TGTGCCAGCAGCTCCCTACAACCGGGACAGGGGCCATTAAGGATAGAGACCCAGTACTTC. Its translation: CASSSLQPGQGPLRIETQYF.

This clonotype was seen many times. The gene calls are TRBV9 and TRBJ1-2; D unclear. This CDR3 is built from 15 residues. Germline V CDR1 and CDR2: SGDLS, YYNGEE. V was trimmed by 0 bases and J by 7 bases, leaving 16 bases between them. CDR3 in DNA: TGTGCCAGCAGCGTAGGGAGTGAGTCTTTTGGTGGCTACACCTTC. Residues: CASSVGSESFGGYTF.

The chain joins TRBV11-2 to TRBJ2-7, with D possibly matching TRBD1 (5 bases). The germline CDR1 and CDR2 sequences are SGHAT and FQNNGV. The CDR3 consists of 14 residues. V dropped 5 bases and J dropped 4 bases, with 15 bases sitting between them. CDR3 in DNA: TGTGCCAGCAGCACCAGGGAAGGCGGATACGAGCAGTACTTC. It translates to CASSTREGGYEQYF. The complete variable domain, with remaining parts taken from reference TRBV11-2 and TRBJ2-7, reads EAGVAQSPRYKIIEKRQSVAFWCNPISGHATLYWYQQILGQGPKLLIQFQNNGVVDDSQLPKDRFSAERLKGVDSTLKIQPAKLEDSAVYLCASSTREGGYEQYFGPGTRLTVT.

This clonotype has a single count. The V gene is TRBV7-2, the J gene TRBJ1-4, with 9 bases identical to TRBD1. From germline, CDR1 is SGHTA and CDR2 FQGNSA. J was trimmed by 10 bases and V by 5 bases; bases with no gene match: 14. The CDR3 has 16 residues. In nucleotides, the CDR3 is TGTGCCAGCAGCCTTTCCGGGACAGGGTTCGTAGGAAAACTGTTTTTT. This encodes CASSLSGTGFVGKLFF.

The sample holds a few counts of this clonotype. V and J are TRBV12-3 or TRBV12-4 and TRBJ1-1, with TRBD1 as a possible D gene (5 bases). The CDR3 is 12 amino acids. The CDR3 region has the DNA TGTGCAAGTATTACAGGGAACACTGAAGCTTTCTTT. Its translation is CASITGNTEAFF.

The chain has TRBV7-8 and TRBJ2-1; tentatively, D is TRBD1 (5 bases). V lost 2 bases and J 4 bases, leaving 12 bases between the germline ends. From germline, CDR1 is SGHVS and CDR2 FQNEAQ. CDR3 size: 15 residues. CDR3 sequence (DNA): TGTGCCAGCAGCTTACTGATCAGGGAATACAATGAGCAGTTCTTC. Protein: CASSLLIREYNEQFF.

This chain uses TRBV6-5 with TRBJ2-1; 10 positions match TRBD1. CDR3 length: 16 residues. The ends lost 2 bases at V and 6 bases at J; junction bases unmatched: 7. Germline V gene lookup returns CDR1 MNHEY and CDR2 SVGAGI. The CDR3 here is CASSYTGDRGSNEQFF. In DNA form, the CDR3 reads TGTGCCAGCAGTTACACGGGGGACAGGGGATCCAATGAGCAGTTCTTC.

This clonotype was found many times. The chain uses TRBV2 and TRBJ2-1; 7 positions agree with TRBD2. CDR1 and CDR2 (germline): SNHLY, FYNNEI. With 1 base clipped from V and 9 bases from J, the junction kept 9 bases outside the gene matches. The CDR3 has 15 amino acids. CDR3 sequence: CASSEGASPGGEQFF. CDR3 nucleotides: TGTGCCAGCAGTGAAGGGGCTAGCCCGGGGGGTGAGCAGTTCTTC.

The CDR3 DNA sequence: TGCAGTGCTAACCAAGACTTGACGCAGTATTTT. Translated, it gives CSANQDLTQYF. The rearrangement links TRBV20-1 to TRBJ2-3, with D hard to call. Germline V lookup: CDR1 DFQATT, CDR2 SNEGSKA (reference sequence). The V end lost 4 bases, the J end lost 9 bases, and 11 bases lay between the germline ends. The CDR3 runs 11 residues.

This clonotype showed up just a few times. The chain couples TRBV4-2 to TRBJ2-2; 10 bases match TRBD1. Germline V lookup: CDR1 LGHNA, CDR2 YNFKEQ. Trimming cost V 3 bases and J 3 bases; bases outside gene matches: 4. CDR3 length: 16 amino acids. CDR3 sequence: CASSQGTGAYTGELFF. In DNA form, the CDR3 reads TGTGCCAGCAGCCAGGGGACAGGGGCGTACACCGGGGAGCTGTTTTTT.

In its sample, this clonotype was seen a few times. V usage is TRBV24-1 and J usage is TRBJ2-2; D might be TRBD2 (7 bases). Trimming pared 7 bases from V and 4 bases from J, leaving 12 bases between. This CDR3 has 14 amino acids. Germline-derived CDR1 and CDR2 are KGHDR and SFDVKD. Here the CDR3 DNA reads TGTGCCACCAGGGGGGGGCGAGGCACCGGGGAGCTGTTTTTT. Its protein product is CATRGGRGTGELFF.

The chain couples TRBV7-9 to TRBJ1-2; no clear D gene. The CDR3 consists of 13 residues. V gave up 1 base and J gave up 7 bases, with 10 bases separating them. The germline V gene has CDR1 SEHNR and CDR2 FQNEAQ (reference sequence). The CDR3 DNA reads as TGTGCCAGCAGCTTAGGCCTCTATGTTGGCTACACCTTC. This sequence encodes CASSLGLYVGYTF.

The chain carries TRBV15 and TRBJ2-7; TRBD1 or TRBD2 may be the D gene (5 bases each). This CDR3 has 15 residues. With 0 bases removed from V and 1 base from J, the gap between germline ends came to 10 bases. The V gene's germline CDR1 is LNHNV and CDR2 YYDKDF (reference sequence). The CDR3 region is CATSRDRESSYEQYF. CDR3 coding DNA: TGTGCCACCAGCAGAGACAGGGAGTCATCCTACGAGCAGTACTTC.

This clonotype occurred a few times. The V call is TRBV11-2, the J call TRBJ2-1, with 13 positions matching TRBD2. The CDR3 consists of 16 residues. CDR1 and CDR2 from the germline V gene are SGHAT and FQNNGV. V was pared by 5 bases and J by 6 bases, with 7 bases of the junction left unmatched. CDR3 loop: CASSPPLAGGRNEQFF. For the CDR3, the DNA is TGTGCCAGCAGCCCGCCACTAGCGGGGGGGCGCAATGAGCAGTTCTTC.

CDR3 region: CASSSPGSGEETQYF. The CDR3 coding sequence is TGTGCCAGCAGCTCCCCCGGTAGCGGGGAAGAGACCCAGTACTTC. The chain couples TRBV11-2 to TRBJ2-5; TRBD2 aligns across 8 bases. V was pared by 4 bases and J by 3 bases, with 7 bases of the junction left unmatched. The CDR3 covers 15 residues. Germline V gene lookup returns CDR1 SGHAT and CDR2 FQNNGV.

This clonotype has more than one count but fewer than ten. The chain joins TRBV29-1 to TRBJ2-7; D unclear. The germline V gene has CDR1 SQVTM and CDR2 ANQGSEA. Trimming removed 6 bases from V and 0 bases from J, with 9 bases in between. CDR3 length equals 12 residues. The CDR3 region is CSVQFSSYEQYF. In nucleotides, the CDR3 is TGCAGCGTACAGTTCAGCTCCTACGAGCAGTACTTC.

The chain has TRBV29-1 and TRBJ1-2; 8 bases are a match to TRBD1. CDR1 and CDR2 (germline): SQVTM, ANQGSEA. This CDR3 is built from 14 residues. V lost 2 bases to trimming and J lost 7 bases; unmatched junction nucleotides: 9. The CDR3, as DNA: TGCAGCGTTGAATTCGGGTCAGGGGGCAGTGGCTACACCTTC. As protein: CSVEFGSGGSGYTF. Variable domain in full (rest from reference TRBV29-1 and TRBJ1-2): SAVISQKPSRDICQRGTSLTIQCQVDSQVTMMFWYRQQPGQSLTLIATANQGSEATYESGFVIDKFPISRPNLTFSTLTVSNMSPEDSSIYLCSVEFGSGGSGYTFGSGTRLTVV.

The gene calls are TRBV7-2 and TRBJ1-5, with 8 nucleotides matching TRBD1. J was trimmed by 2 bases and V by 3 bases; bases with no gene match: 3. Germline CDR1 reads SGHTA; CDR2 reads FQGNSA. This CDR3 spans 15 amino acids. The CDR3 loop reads CASSFQGAGNQPQHF. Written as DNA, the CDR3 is TGTGCCAGCAGCTTTCAGGGGGCCGGCAATCAGCCCCAGCATTTT.

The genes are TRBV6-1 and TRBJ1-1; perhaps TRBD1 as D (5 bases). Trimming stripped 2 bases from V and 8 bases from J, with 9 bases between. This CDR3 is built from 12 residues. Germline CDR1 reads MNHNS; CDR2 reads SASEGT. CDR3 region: CASSERGAEAFF. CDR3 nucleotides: TGTGCCAGCAGTGAAAGAGGGGCCGAAGCTTTCTTT.

The CDR3 nucleotides are TGTGCCAGCAGCAGACTAGCGGGAGGCATGACAACCGGGGAGCTGTTTTTT. Translated, it gives CASSRLAGGMTTGELFF. The chain has TRBV7-9 and TRBJ2-2; 13 nucleotides agree with TRBD2. From germline, CDR1 is SEHNR and CDR2 FQNEAQ (reference sequence). V lost 5 bases, J lost 5 bases, and 8 bases stayed unmatched. There are 17 residues in the CDR3.

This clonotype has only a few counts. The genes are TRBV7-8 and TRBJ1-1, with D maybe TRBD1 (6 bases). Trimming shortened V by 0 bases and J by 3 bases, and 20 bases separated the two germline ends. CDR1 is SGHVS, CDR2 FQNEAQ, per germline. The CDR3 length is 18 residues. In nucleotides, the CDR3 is TGTGCCAGCAGCTTAGCAGCGGGTTGGGGACAAATCGACACTGAAGCTTTCTTT. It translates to CASSLAAGWGQIDTEAFF. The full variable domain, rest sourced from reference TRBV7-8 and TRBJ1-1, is GAGVSQSPRYKVAKRGQDVALRCDPISGHVSLFWYQQALGQGPEFLTYFQNEAQLDKSGLPSDRFFAERPEGSVSTLKIQRTQQEDSAVYLCASSLAAGWGQIDTEAFFGQGTRLTVV.

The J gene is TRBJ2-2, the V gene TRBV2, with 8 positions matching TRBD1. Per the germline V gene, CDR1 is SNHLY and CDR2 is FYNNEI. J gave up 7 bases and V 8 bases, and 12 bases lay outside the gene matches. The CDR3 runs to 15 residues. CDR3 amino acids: CASCPGTGRGGELFF. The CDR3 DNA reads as TGTGCCAGCTGTCCCGGGACAGGTCGGGGCGGGGAGCTGTTTTTT. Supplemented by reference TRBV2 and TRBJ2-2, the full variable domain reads EPEVTQTPSHQVTQMGQEVILRCVPISNHLYFYWYRQILGQKVEFLVSFYNNEISEKSEIFDDQFSVERPDGSNFTLKIRSTKLEDSAMYFCASCPGTGRGGELFFGEGSRLTVL.